This entry lists 29 T cell receptor beta chains sequenced from one sample in a study of spatial heterogeneity in lung cancer. One entry per CDR3 protein, called by TCRdb with MiXCR from the 5' RACE reads. Found here are roughly 3,500 distinct CDR3 sequences, about 29% of them singletons; the top ten hold around 40%. The time point: sample taken at primary tumor resection. Unsorted whole RNA from tumor, nontumor lung or frozen PBMC underwent sequencing. Sequenced material: PBMCs, taken at surgery. The receptors were gathered from a female donor with early-stage non-small cell lung cancer.

Details on this clonotype: This beta chain is a stray sequence in a library constructed for alpha chains; its clone size is not meaningful. This rearrangement joins TRBV20-1 to TRBJ1-5, with 9 bases fitting TRBD1. V shed 1 base, J shed 6 bases, and the junction held 4 bases outside the gene matches. The CDR3 totals 14 residues. Germline V lookup: CDR1 DFQATT, CDR2 SNEGSKA (reference sequence). Here the CDR3 DNA reads TGCAGTGCTAGAGGGACAGGGGTGGTTCAGCCCCAGCATTTT. Translating it yields CSARGTGVVQPQHF.

Worth noting for this clonotype: Because the library targeted alpha chains, this beta chain is an off-target read whose size means little. This sequence joins TRBV10-3 and TRBJ2-2; D gene unclear. The CDR3 totals 13 residues. Germline CDR1 reads ENHRY; CDR2 reads SYGVKD. V lost 7 bases, J lost 2 bases, and 8 bases lay in between. Here the CDR3 DNA reads TGTGCCATCACGGTCGGAAACACCGGGGAGCTGTTTTTT. Translation: CAITVGNTGELFF.

Points on this clonotype: Since the library was made to target alpha chains, this beta chain is a stray read and its abundance is not meaningful. The rearrangement joins TRBV5-1 to TRBJ2-1, with a tentative D call TRBD2 (5 bases). V lost 9 bases and J 9 bases, leaving 13 bases between the germline ends. There are 11 residues in the CDR3. From germline, CDR1 is SGHRS and CDR2 YFSETQ. The CDR3 DNA sequence: TGCGCCACCACCGGACTGATTGAGCAGTTCTTC. This sequence encodes CATTGLIEQFF.

This clonotype was seen a few times. This beta chain was picked up by a library intended for alpha chains and is off target, so its count carries little meaning. The chain employs TRBV2 and TRBJ2-3, with TRBD1 as a possible D gene (5 bases). This CDR3 comprises 15 residues. V was clipped by 5 bases and J by 4 bases, with 16 bases between them. Germline V gives CDR1 SNHLY, CDR2 FYNNEI. Written as DNA, the CDR3 is TGTGCCAGCAGTTACAGGCAGGGTATCGCAGATACGCAGTATTTT. Amino acids: CASSYRQGIADTQYF.

This clonotype was counted between two and nine times. Found in a library prepared for alpha chains, this beta chain is an off-target read, and its abundance has little meaning. The rearrangement links TRBV2 to TRBJ2-3; D is uncertain. This CDR3 is built from 15 residues. V shed 6 bases and J shed 0 bases, with 13 bases lying between them. Germline V gene sequence: CDR1 SNHLY, CDR2 FYNNEI. Here the CDR3 reads CASSNGRFSTDTQYF. In nucleotides, the CDR3 is TGTGCCAGCAGCAATGGGCGGTTTAGCACAGATACGCAGTATTTT.

This clonotype has only a few counts. Little can be read into the size of this beta chain, an off-target read in a library designed for alpha chains. As DNA, the CDR3 is TGTGCCAGCAGCCAAGATTTCGCGGGGAATCAGCCCCAGCATTTT. As protein: CASSQDFAGNQPQHF. This chain links TRBV4-2 with TRBJ1-5; D call uncertain. Germline V gives CDR1 LGHNA, CDR2 YNFKEQ. The CDR3 covers 15 residues. V lost 0 bases and J lost 4, with 10 bases in between.

The sample holds a few counts of this clonotype. The size of this beta chain means little, since it is a stray read in a library made for alpha chains. The DNA of the CDR3 is TGTGCCAGCACCGGGCACCTCCCGACCGGGGAGCTGTTTTTT. This encodes CASTGHLPTGELFF. This chain joins TRBV3-1 and TRBJ2-2; D remains ambiguous. CDR1 LGHDT and CDR2 YNNKEL come from the germline V gene (reference sequence). V dropped 7 bases and J dropped 5 bases, with 14 bases sitting between them. The CDR3 covers 14 residues.

About this clonotype: The library was built for alpha chains, so this beta chain is an off-target read and its size means little. CDR3 sequence: CASSLAAAGGRYEQYF. In DNA, the CDR3 is TGTGCCAGCAGCTTAGCGGCGGCAGGGGGACGGTACGAGCAGTACTTC. The chain is built from TRBV7-6 and TRBJ2-7, with 7 bases lining up with TRBD1. Looked up from germline, CDR1 is SGHVS and CDR2 is FNYEAQ. This CDR3 spans 16 amino acids. V was pared by 0 bases and J by 4 bases, with 9 bases of the junction left unmatched.

Concerning this clonotype: This beta chain is off target for a library built for alpha chains, so its abundance means little. This sequence joins TRBV15 and TRBJ2-2, with D uncertain. In germline, CDR1 is LNHNV, CDR2 YYDKDF (reference sequence). The CDR3 covers 16 residues. Trimming shortened V by 2 bases and J by 2 bases, and 12 bases separated the two germline ends. The CDR3 DNA is TGTGCCACCAGCAGACACACCCCGTCCAACACCGGGGAGCTGTTTTTT. Protein sequence: CATSRHTPSNTGELFF. Full variable domain (remainder filled in from reference TRBV15 and TRBJ2-2): DAMVIQNPRYQVTQFGKPVTLSCSQTLNHNVMYWYQQKSSQAPKLLFHYYDKDFNNEADTPDNFQSRRPNTSFCFLDIRSPGLGDTAMYLCATSRHTPSNTGELFFGEGSRLTVL.

As for this clonotype: This beta chain is a stray read from a library made for alpha chains; its abundance is not meaningful. The rearrangement links TRBV28 to TRBJ2-5; the D call may be TRBD1 or TRBD2 (6 bases each). V lost 5 bases and J lost 1, with 17 bases in between. The CDR3 covers 16 residues. CDR1 is MDHEN, CDR2 SYDVKM, per germline. CDR3: CASSPRGVVTQETQYF. CDR3 sequence (DNA): TGTGCCAGCAGTCCGAGGGGGGTCGTCACCCAAGAGACCCAGTACTTC.

Turning to this clonotype: This beta chain appears as a stray read in a library generated for alpha chains; its size is not informative. The chain uses TRBV7-9 and TRBJ2-5; D perhaps matches TRBD1 (5 bases). The V gene lost 7 bases and the J gene lost 5 bases, with 14 bases spanning the gap. Germline CDR1 reads SEHNR; CDR2 reads FQNEAQ (reference sequence). This CDR3 is built from 13 residues. CDR3 in DNA: TGTGCCAGCACCCTAGGGGCGGTGGAGACCCAGTACTTC. It encodes CASTLGAVETQYF.

In the case of this clonotype: Little can be read into the size of this beta chain, an off-target read in a library designed for alpha chains. The J gene is TRBJ1-5, the V gene TRBV6-1; TRBD1 matches 8 bases. The CDR3 is made up of 17 amino acids. With V trimmed by 4 bases and J by 6 bases, 14 bases remained unmatched. Germline assignment: CDR1 MNHNS and CDR2 SASEGT. CDR3 sequence reads: CASSGPRVTGASQPQHF. CDR3 nucleotides: TGTGCCAGCAGTGGCCCCCGTGTGACAGGGGCCAGTCAGCCCCAGCATTTT.

This clonotype was counted a few times. This beta chain represents an off-target read in a library built for alpha chains; its size is of limited meaning. The chain recombines TRBV28 with TRBJ2-7; D is possibly TRBD2 (5 bases). The CDR3 spans 14 residues. Germline V CDR1 and CDR2: MDHEN, SYDVKM. Trimming removed 4 bases at V and 2 bases at J, with 12 bases between. The CDR3 region is CASSSGGRPYEQYF. CDR3 DNA: TGTGCCAGCAGTTCCGGAGGTAGACCCTACGAGCAGTACTTC.

This clonotype qualifies as medium-sized. This beta chain is a stray sequence in a library constructed for alpha chains; its clone size is not meaningful. The gene calls are TRBV2 and TRBJ2-7; D is unresolved. The CDR3 has 13 residues. Germline assignment: CDR1 SNHLY and CDR2 FYNNEI. Trimming took 6 bases from V and 2 from J, leaving 11 bases between them. CDR3 DNA: TGTGCCAGCAGCGGAATACAAACCTACGAGCAGTACTTC. Protein product: CASSGIQTYEQYF. The variable domain in full, with the rest retrieved from reference TRBV2 and TRBJ2-7, is EPEVTQTPSHQVTQMGQEVILRCVPISNHLYFYWYRQILGQKVEFLVSFYNNEISEKSEIFDDQFSVERPDGSNFTLKIRSTKLEDSAMYFCASSGIQTYEQYFGPGTRLTVT.

Comments on this clonotype: This beta chain came through as a stray read in a library set up for alpha chains, and its size says little. This chain connects TRBV3-1 to TRBJ2-5; the match to TRBD2 covers 14 bases. Trimming cost V 6 bases and J 5 bases; bases outside gene matches: 5. In germline, CDR1 is LGHDT, CDR2 YNNKEL (reference sequence). This CDR3 has 15 residues. CDR3: CASRLGLAGAETQYF. The CDR3 coding sequence is TGTGCCAGCAGACTGGGACTAGCGGGAGCGGAGACCCAGTACTTC.

With regard to this clonotype: Because this beta chain is a stray read in a library intended to capture alpha chains, its abundance should not be given much weight. The chain joins TRBV23-1 to TRBJ2-7; tentatively, D is TRBD1 or TRBD2 (5 bases each). TRBV23-1 carries the ORF label, with uncertain function. The ends were cut back, 3 bases at V and 3 bases at J, with 21 bases in the middle. The CDR3 runs 17 residues. The CDR3 protein is CASSQNSDRDGYYEQYF. Written as DNA, the CDR3 is TGCGCCAGCAGTCAGAATAGTGACCGGGACGGATACTACGAGCAGTACTTC.

In this sample, this clonotype turned up a few times. This beta chain was picked up by a library intended for alpha chains and is off target, so its count carries little meaning. The rearrangement uses TRBV9 and TRBJ2-7, with a tentative D call TRBD1 (5 bases). The V end lost 4 bases, the J end lost 2 bases, and 10 bases lay between the germline ends. This CDR3 contains 13 residues. In germline, CDR1 is SGDLS, CDR2 YYNGEE. The CDR3 is CASSPQGAYEQYF. In nucleotides, the CDR3 is TGTGCCAGCAGCCCTCAGGGCGCCTACGAGCAGTACTTC.

There are a few counts of this clonotype. Being off target in a library aimed at alpha chains, this beta chain has a size of little meaning. The rearrangement joins TRBV24-1 to TRBJ2-1; 7 nucleotides line up with TRBD2. Germline V gene sequence: CDR1 KGHDR, CDR2 SFDVKD. V shed 7 bases, J shed 4 bases, and the junction held 9 bases outside the gene matches. This CDR3 has 15 residues. The chain's CDR3 is CATSETGGRYNEQFF. CDR3 sequence (DNA): TGTGCCACCAGCGAAACAGGCGGGAGATACAATGAGCAGTTCTTC.

This clonotype is a singleton in its sample. One end of the junction varies from germline; a read error may be responsible. The library was prepared for alpha chains; this beta chain is a stray read, so its frequency means little. The genes are TRBV28 and TRBJ2-1; D possibly corresponds to TRBD2 (6 bases). Per the germline V gene, CDR1 is MDHEN and CDR2 is SYDVKM. The CDR3 runs 16 residues. In DNA, the CDR3 is TGTGCCAGCATGACGTTAGCGGAAAGCTCCTACAAAGAGCAGTTCTTC. Translating gives CASMTLAESSYKEQFF.

A remark on this clonotype: Because this beta chain is a stray read in a library intended to capture alpha chains, its abundance should not be given much weight. The rearrangement joins TRBV7-9 to TRBJ2-1, with TRBD2 identical over 7 bases. Germline-derived CDR1 and CDR2 are SEHNR and FQNEAQ (reference sequence). This CDR3 is built from 21 residues. J lost 0 bases, V lost 5 bases, and 22 bases had no gene match. The CDR3 nucleotides are TGTGCCAGCAGCCCGACTAGAGGGGCCCAGCGGGGACTCAGCTCCTACAATGAGCAGTTCTTC. This translates into CASSPTRGAQRGLSSYNEQFF.

Worth noting for this clonotype: This beta chain lies outside the target of a library built for alpha chains; its clone size means little. This rearrangement joins TRBV23-1 to TRBJ2-1, with TRBD2 matching over 9 bases. TRBV23-1 is sorted into the ORF group, with uncertain function. After removal of 0 bases from V and 2 bases from J, the junction contained 8 bases not matched to a gene. The CDR3 loop spans 18 amino acids. CDR3 region: CASSQSITSGPTYNEQFF. The DNA for the CDR3 is TGCGCCAGCAGTCAATCTATAACTAGCGGGCCGACCTACAATGAGCAGTTCTTC.

As concerns this clonotype: The size of this beta chain means little, since it is a stray read in a library made for alpha chains. The chain links TRBV6-2 or TRBV6-3 to TRBJ2-5, with 7 bases matching TRBD1. Germline values: CDR1 MNHEY, CDR2 SVGEGT. With V trimmed by 7 bases and J by 2 bases, 10 bases remained unmatched. The CDR3 extends over 15 amino acids. CDR3 loop: CASTARGTVQETQYF. CDR3 nucleotide sequence: TGTGCCAGCACCGCCCGAGGGACAGTACAAGAGACCCAGTACTTC.

This clonotype was counted between two and nine times. The library was prepared for alpha chains; this beta chain is a stray read, so its frequency means little. V usage is TRBV5-5 and J usage is TRBJ2-3; D call uncertain. V lost 1 base to trimming and J lost 6 bases, with 12 bases between them. This CDR3 region has 14 residues. CDR1 is SGHKS and CDR2 is YYEKEE in the germline V gene (reference sequence). The CDR3 nucleotides read TGTGCCAGCAGCTTGTACAGAACGGCCGATACGCAGTATTTT. It codes for CASSLYRTADTQYF. The full variable domain, completed using reference TRBV5-5 and TRBJ2-3, is DAGVTQSPTHLIKTRGQQVTLRCSPISGHKSVSWYQQVLGQGPQFIFQYYEKEERGRGNFPDRFSARQFPNYSSELNVNALLLGDSALYLCASSLYRTADTQYFGPGTRLTVL.

About this clonotype itself: This beta chain is off target for a library built for alpha chains, so its abundance means little. This chain links TRBV9 with TRBJ2-7, with D possibly matching TRBD1 (5 bases). The CDR3 is 17 amino acids. Germline CDR1 reads SGDLS; CDR2 reads YYNGEE. The V end was cut by 4 bases, the J end by 2 bases, with 22 bases between. The CDR3, as DNA: TGTGCCAGCAGCCCCGGTGCTAAAAGGACATTACCCTACGAGCAGTACTTC. It is translated as CASSPGAKRTLPYEQYF.

To note about this clonotype: This beta chain is a stray sequence in a library constructed for alpha chains; its clone size is not meaningful. The chain recombines TRBV5-4 with TRBJ2-1; no reliable D call. Trimming took 0 bases from V and 0 from J, leaving 7 bases between them. In germline, CDR1 is SGHNT, CDR2 YYREEE (reference sequence). The CDR3 runs 15 residues. CDR3 in amino acids: CASSLGTPSYNEQFF. The CDR3 DNA reads TGTGCCAGCAGCTTGGGGACCCCCTCCTACAATGAGCAGTTCTTC.

This clonotype was counted only a few times. In a library made to pick up alpha chains, this beta chain is a stray read with a size that means little. V gene TRBV7-8 combines with J gene TRBJ1-2; D is undetermined. The V end lost 4 bases, the J end lost 4 bases, and 16 bases lay between the germline ends. From germline, CDR1 is SGHVS and CDR2 FQNEAQ. This CDR3 region has 15 residues. CDR3 residues: CASSSNPGLGYGYTF. CDR3 coding DNA: TGTGCCAGCAGCTCTAACCCGGGCTTAGGCTATGGCTACACCTTC. The entire variable domain, with the rest obtained from reference TRBV7-8 and TRBJ1-2, is as follows: GAGVSQSPRYKVAKRGQDVALRCDPISGHVSLFWYQQALGQGPEFLTYFQNEAQLDKSGLPSDRFFAERPEGSVSTLKIQRTQQEDSAVYLCASSSNPGLGYGYTFGSGTRLTVV.

On this clonotype itself: In a library made to pick up alpha chains, this beta chain is a stray read with a size that means little. The CDR3: CSAPNGQYASGSLVEQYV. CDR3 DNA sequence: TGCAGTGCTCCTAATGGGCAATACGCTAGCGGGAGCCTGGTCGAGCAGTACGTC. The V gene is TRBV20-1, the J gene TRBJ2-7; the match to TRBD2 covers 10 bases. The V gene's germline CDR1 is DFQATT and CDR2 SNEGSKA (reference sequence). This CDR3 has 18 residues. Unmatched junction bases numbered 22, after V lost 5 bases and J lost 6 bases.

Note on this clonotype: This beta chain is an unintended read in a library built for alpha chains; its size means little. V and J are TRBV7-9 and TRBJ2-1; D is unresolved. The germline V gene has CDR1 SEHNR and CDR2 FQNEAQ (reference sequence). CDR3 length equals 13 residues. With 5 bases removed from V and 9 bases from J, the gap between germline ends came to 14 bases. In DNA form, the CDR3 reads TGTGCCAGCAGCCCCCCCGGCACCGGTGAGCAGTTCTTC. Protein sequence: CASSPPGTGEQFF. Using reference TRBV7-9 and TRBJ2-1 for the parts outside the CDR3, the full variable domain is DTGVSQNPRHKITKRGQNVTFRCDPISEHNRLYWYRQTLGQGPEFLTYFQNEAQLEKSRLLSDRFSAERPKGSFSTLEIQRTEQGDSAMYLCASSPPGTGEQFFGPGTRLTVL.

This clonotype is medium-sized. The library was prepared for alpha chains; this beta chain is a stray read, so its frequency means little. The gene calls are TRBV7-9 and TRBJ2-2, with a weak D call TRBD2 (6 bases). V was trimmed by 4 bases and J by 5 bases, leaving 14 bases between them. The CDR3 sequence is 15 residues long. Germline CDR1 reads SEHNR; CDR2 reads FQNEAQ (reference sequence). The CDR3 bases are TGTGCCAGCAGCTCCCGGGGGACCGAAACCGGGGAGCTGTTTTTT. Translation gives CASSSRGTETGELFF.